Listed here are 4 T cell receptor beta chains from one sample, sequenced in a study of blood T cell repertoires in COVID-19. Sequencing was performed with immunoSEQ multiplex PCR; in TCRdb, only in-frame clones are kept and a portion is missing. The repertoire includes approximately 500,000 clones, about 88% of them detected once, and 7.5% to 9% sits in the top ten. Source material: peripheral blood. The receptors shown here come from a woman aged 45-60 years with COVID-19, enrolled during active disease.

The chain combines TRBV19 with TRBJ2-7; 7 positions match TRBD1. From germline, CDR1 is LNHDA and CDR2 SQIVND (reference sequence). The CDR3 runs 12 residues. V dropped 6 bases and J dropped 2; count of bases not matched to a gene: 1. Written as DNA, the CDR3 is TGTGCCAGTAGAGACAGGGCCTACGAGCAGTACTTC. Protein: CASRDRAYEQYF. The whole variable domain, remainder taken from reference TRBV19 and TRBJ2-7, is DGGITQSPKYLFRKEGQNVTLSCEQNLNHDAMYWYRQDPGQGLRLIYYSQIVNDFQKGDIAEGYSVSREKKESFPLTVTSAQKNPTAFYLCASRDRAYEQYFGPGTRLTVT.

The V and J genes are TRBV3-1 (or the pseudogene TRBV3-2) and TRBJ1-6; D unresolved. V was cut by 2 bases and J by 3 bases, with 14 bases left in between. The V gene's germline CDR1 is LGHDT and CDR2 YNNKEL (reference sequence). The CDR3 contains 17 residues. The CDR3 reads CASSQKIGGGYNSPLHF. DNA of the CDR3: TGTGCCAGCAGCCAAAAAATAGGTGGAGGCTATAATTCACCCCTCCACTTT.

V is TRBV20-1 and J is TRBJ1-1; no firm D call. This CDR3 spans 12 amino acids. Germline lookup yields CDR1 DFQATT and CDR2 SNEGSKA (reference sequence). V was pared by 3 bases and J by 4 bases, with 9 bases between. The CDR3 DNA sequence: TGCAGTGCTAGTATGCGCCGCACTGAAGCTTTCTTT. It translates to CSASMRRTEAFF.

In its sample, this clone was seen once. V is TRBV12-5 and J is TRBJ1-6, with 7 positions matching TRBD1. Unmatched junction bases numbered 9, after V lost 0 bases and J lost 7 bases. This CDR3 comprises 17 residues. CDR1 and CDR2 (germline): LGHNT, FRNRAP. CDR3: CASGLVPWGQINSPLHF. CDR3 coding DNA: TGTGCTAGTGGTTTGGTACCTTGGGGACAGATAAATTCACCCCTCCACTTT.